The clone carrying this TCR beta chain has only a few counts. Its antigen remains unidentified. J gave up 7 bases and V 4 bases, and 11 bases lay outside the gene matches. The CDR3 covers 17 residues. Germline lookup yields CDR1 SGDLS and CDR2 YYNGEE. This specimen comes from a study of T cell repertoires in cytomegalovirus infection. TCRdb processed the reads anew with MiXCR; each CDR3 protein has one entry. The data hold some 920,000 distinct CDR3 sequences, with 25% to 40% observed a single time. The sequencing here drew on cultured CD8+ T cells from PBMCs, taken from culture after CMV antigen stimulation. This receptor was taken from a human donor in good health (CMV status not recorded). Some clones in this sample may be carry-over from other donors' samples. The chain has TRBV9 and TRBJ2-2, with 12 bases fitting TRBD2. Written as DNA, the CDR3 is TGTGCCAGCAGCTTCCCCCTAGCGGGGGGGCAGGGCGGGGAGCTGTTTTTT. Its translation is CASSFPLAGGQGGELFF.